This TCR beta chain derives from a study of blood T cell repertoires in COVID-19. Turning to the study itself: The study drew acute and convalescent COVID-19 samples from the United States, Italy and Spain. PBMCs, B-cell-depleted T cells, or T cells provided the cDNA or gDNA that made up the material.

Looked up from germline, CDR1 is SGHAT and CDR2 is FQNNGV. This CDR3 spans 15 amino acids. V shed 3 bases and J 0 bases; nucleotides not matched to a gene: 3. Per the original data handling: Amplification with reference gene primers provided the estimates of nucleated cell counts. Generated by immunoSEQ multiplex PCR, the TCRdb table keeps only in-frame clones and is missing some. D and trimming come from the DNA, and the V and J calls and clone size come from that table. The table lists about 93,000 clones, under 90% of them singletons. Source material: peripheral blood. This rearrangement joins TRBV11-2 to TRBJ2-5; TRBD2 agrees at 8 bases. This clonotype was obtained from a human donor with active COVID-19. The donor label of this sample is uncertain. In nucleotides, the CDR3 is TGTGCCAGCAGCTTGTACGGGGGGGACCAAGAGACCCAGTACTTC. It translates to CASSLYGGDQETQYF.